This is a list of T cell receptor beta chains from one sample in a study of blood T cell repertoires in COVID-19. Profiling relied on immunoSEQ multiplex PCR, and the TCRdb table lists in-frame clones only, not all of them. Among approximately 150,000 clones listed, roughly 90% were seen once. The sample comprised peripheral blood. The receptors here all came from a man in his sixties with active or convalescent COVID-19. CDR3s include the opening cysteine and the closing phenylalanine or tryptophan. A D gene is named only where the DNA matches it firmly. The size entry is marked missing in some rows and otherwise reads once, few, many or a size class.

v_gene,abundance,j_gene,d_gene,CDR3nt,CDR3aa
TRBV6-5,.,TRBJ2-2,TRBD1,TGTGCCAGCAGTCCGGGACAGTTTCCCGGGGAGCTGTTTTTT,CASSPGQFPGELFF
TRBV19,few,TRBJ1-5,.,TGTGCCAGTACCCGGGGAGGGGACCAGCCCCAGCATTTT,CASTRGGDQPQHF
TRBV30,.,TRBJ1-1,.,TGTGCCTGGAGTGTACGGGGGGACCGGGCTTTCTTT,CAWSVRGDRAFF
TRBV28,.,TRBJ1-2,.,TGTGCCAGCAGCACAAGGAGGGATGCGTATGGCTACACCTTC,CASSTRRDAYGYTF
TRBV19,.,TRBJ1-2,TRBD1,TGTGCCAGTAGTTTGGGACAGGGGGCGTATGGCTACACCTTC,CASSLGQGAYGYTF
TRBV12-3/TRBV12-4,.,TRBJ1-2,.,TGTGCCAGCAGTCCGCAGGGGTTCGGCTACACCTTC,CASSPQGFGYTF
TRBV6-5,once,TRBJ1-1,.,TGTGCCAGCAGCAAAGGACAATACACTGAAGCTTTCTTT,CASSKGQYTEAFF
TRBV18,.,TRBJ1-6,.,TGTGCCAGCTCAGTACAGGACAGAGATTCACCCCTCCACTTT,CASSVQDRDSPLHF
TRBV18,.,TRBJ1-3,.,TGTGCCAGCTCACTAACGACGGCCTCGGGGGGAAACACCATATATTTT,CASSLTTASGGNTIYF
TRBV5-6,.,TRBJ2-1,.,TGTGCCAGCAGCTTGGGAGGAAGCTCCTACAATGAGCAGTTCTTC,CASSLGGSSYNEQFF
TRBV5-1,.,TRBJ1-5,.,TGCGCCAGCAGCTTGGAGGGGCAAAACCAGCCCCAGCATTTT,CASSLEGQNQPQHF
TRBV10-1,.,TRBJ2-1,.,TGCGCCAGCAGTGAGTCCGGCAGGCTCGTAAACAATGAGCAGTTCTTC,CASSESGRLVNNEQFF
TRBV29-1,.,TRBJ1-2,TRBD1,TGCAGCGTTGAAAGGAGACAGGGGCAAGACTATGGCTACACCTTC,CSVERRQGQDYGYTF
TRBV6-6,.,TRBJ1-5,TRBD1,TGTGCCAGCAAAGACAGGGGGCCCCAGCATTTT,CASKDRGPQHF
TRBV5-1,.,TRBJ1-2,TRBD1,TGCGCCAGCAGCTGGACAGGGGACTATGGCTACACCTTC,CASSWTGDYGYTF
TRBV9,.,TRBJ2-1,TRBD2,TGTGCCAGCAGCGTAGGCGGGGGCTCCTACAATGAGCAGTTCTTC,CASSVGGGSYNEQFF
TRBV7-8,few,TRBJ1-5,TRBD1,TGTGCCAGCAGCCAGGGGGACTACAATCAGCCCCAGCATTTT,CASSQGDYNQPQHF
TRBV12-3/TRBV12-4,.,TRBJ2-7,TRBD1,TGTGCCAGCAGTATGGGACAGGGGGGCGAGCAGTACTTC,CASSMGQGGEQYF
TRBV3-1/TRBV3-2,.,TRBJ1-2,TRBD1,TGTGCCAGCAGTTCACAGGGGGCCCAAAGAAGTGGTGGCTACACCTTC,CASSSQGAQRSGGYTF
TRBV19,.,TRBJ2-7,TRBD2,TGTGCCAGTAGTGGACTAGCGGTCAATACCTACGAGCAGTACTTC,CASSGLAVNTYEQYF
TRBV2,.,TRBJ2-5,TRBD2,TGTGCCAGCAGATCCCCAAGCGGGGGCTCCCGAGAGACCCAGTACTTC,CASRSPSGGSRETQYF
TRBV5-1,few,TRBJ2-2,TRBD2,TGCGCCAGCAGCTTGCGGGGAGGGTTCGGTAACACCGGGGAGCTGTTTTTT,CASSLRGGFGNTGELFF
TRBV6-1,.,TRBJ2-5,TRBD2,TGTGCCAGCAGTGAAAGGACTAGCGGGGGGCGGGGAGAGACCCAGTACTTC,CASSERTSGGRGETQYF
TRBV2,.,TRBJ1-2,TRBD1,TGTGCCAGCAGTGAGTACTGGACAGGGGGATTTGGCTACACCTTC,CASSEYWTGGFGYTF
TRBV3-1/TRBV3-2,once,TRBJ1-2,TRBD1,TGTGCCAGCAGCCAACCCAGCCCGGGACAGTCCTATGGCTACACCTTC,CASSQPSPGQSYGYTF
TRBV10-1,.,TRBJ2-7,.,TGCGCCAGCAGTGACCCCAACTCCTACGAGCAGTACTTC,CASSDPNSYEQYF
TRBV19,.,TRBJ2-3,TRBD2,TGTGCCAGTAGTCGTCGACTAGCGGGAATTTCAGATACGCAGTATTTT,CASSRRLAGISDTQYF